The 4 T cell receptor beta chains presented below share a single source sample, sequenced in a study of blood T cell repertoires in COVID-19. Assay used: immunoSEQ multiplex PCR; TCRdb lists only in-frame clones, some missing. Among 95,000 or so clones listed, roughly 90% were seen once. Sequencing was done on a sample of peripheral blood. These receptors were collected from a woman aged 70 to 79 with acute or convalescent COVID-19.

The chain employs TRBV7-9 and TRBJ2-7; 8 bases agree with TRBD1. In germline, CDR1 is SEHNR, CDR2 FQNEAQ (reference sequence). J gave up 6 bases and V 5 bases, and 12 bases lay outside the gene matches. CDR3 length: 15 residues. The chain's CDR3 is CASSGGGQGGSEQYF. CDR3 DNA: TGTGCCAGCAGCGGGGGCGGACAGGGAGGTTCCGAGCAGTACTTC.

The chain uses TRBV4-1 and TRBJ2-1; the D gene is possibly TRBD1 (6 bases). Germline values: CDR1 MGHRA, CDR2 YSYEKL. CDR3 size: 14 residues. V was shortened by 6 bases and J by 8 bases, with 17 bases between the two germline ends. The CDR3, as DNA: TGCGCCAGCAGTCGCACAGGGTTTCAGGATGAGCAGTTCTTC. Translation: CASSRTGFQDEQFF.

The chain combines TRBV5-4 with TRBJ1-3; unclear D gene. The germline gives CDR1 SGHNT, CDR2 YYREEE (reference sequence). The CDR3 contains 17 residues. Trimming stripped 5 bases from V and 0 bases from J, with 18 bases between. CDR3 protein: CASSRSTGYLSGNTIYF. The DNA for the CDR3 is TGTGCCAGCAGTCGGTCCACGGGGTATCTCTCTGGAAACACCATATATTTT. Complete variable domain (other parts from reference TRBV5-4 and TRBJ1-3): ETGVTQSPTHLIKTRGQQVTLRCSSQSGHNTVSWYQQALGQGPQFIFQYYREEENGRGNFPPRFSGLQFPNYSSELNVNALELDDSALYLCASSRSTGYLSGNTIYFGEGSWLTVV.

V gene TRBV5-4 combines with J gene TRBJ2-4, with 15 bases lining up with TRBD2. The ends lost 4 bases at V and 6 bases at J; junction bases unmatched: 8. The CDR3 is made up of 17 amino acids. Germline V gene data show CDR1 as SGHNT and CDR2 as YYREEE (reference sequence). CDR3 amino acids: CASSAGLAGGQANIQYF. CDR3 DNA sequence: TGTGCCAGCAGCGCCGGACTAGCGGGGGGGCAGGCAAACATTCAGTACTTC.